Listed below are T cell receptor beta chains from one sample, sequenced in a study of blood T cell repertoires in COVID-19. Method: immunoSEQ multiplex PCR; TCRdb's copy keeps in-frame clones and lacks some. The sample lists under 200,000 clones, 75% to 85% seen once, with about 1.6% in the top ten. Sequencing was done on a sample of peripheral blood. These receptor sequences come from a human donor in a cohort sampled during active COVID-19. CDR3s include the opening cysteine and the closing phenylalanine or tryptophan. Each record gives: V gene, clone size, J gene, D gene, CDR3 DNA, CDR3 protein. The D gene is left open where the match is weak. Expanded clones are given a class, and other clones once, few, many or no size at all.

v_call: TRBV7-9; clone_size: .; j_call: TRBJ2-7; d_call: TRBD1; cdr3_nt: TGTGCCAGCGCCGGGACAGGGTTTTTAGGGCAGTACTTC; cdr3_aa: CASAGTGFLGQYF
v_call: TRBV6-2/TRBV6-3; clone_size: .; j_call: TRBJ1-2; d_call: .; cdr3_nt: TGTGCCAGCAGTTACTCCCACCGGGGGGGTAACTATGGCTACACCTTC; cdr3_aa: CASSYSHRGGNYGYTF
v_call: TRBV11-2; clone_size: .; j_call: TRBJ1-1; d_call: .; cdr3_nt: TGTGCCAGCAGCCTACCGGGGGGCAACACTGAAGCTTTCTTT; cdr3_aa: CASSLPGGNTEAFF
v_call: TRBV4-1; clone_size: few; j_call: TRBJ2-7; d_call: TRBD1; cdr3_nt: TGCGCCAGCAGCCAGGCCGGGACAGACTCCTACGAGCAGTACTTC; cdr3_aa: CASSQAGTDSYEQYF
v_call: TRBV5-6; clone_size: once; j_call: TRBJ1-4; d_call: .; cdr3_nt: TGTGCCAGCAGCCGGGGTAATGAAAAACTGTTTTTT; cdr3_aa: CASSRGNEKLFF
v_call: TRBV27; clone_size: .; j_call: TRBJ2-1; d_call: .; cdr3_nt: TGTGCCAGCAGTTTATGGACGGGATCCTACAATGAGCAGTTCTTC; cdr3_aa: CASSLWTGSYNEQFF
v_call: TRBV9; clone_size: few; j_call: TRBJ2-7; d_call: .; cdr3_nt: TGTGCCAGCAGCGTGGACTCCCAGAGCTCCTACGAGCAGTACTTC; cdr3_aa: CASSVDSQSSYEQYF
v_call: TRBV14; clone_size: .; j_call: TRBJ2-7; d_call: TRBD2; cdr3_nt: TGTGCCAGCAGCCGCGAGACTAGCGGTTTTCCCTACGAGCAGTACTTC; cdr3_aa: CASSRETSGFPYEQYF
v_call: TRBV6-2/TRBV6-3; clone_size: .; j_call: TRBJ2-1; d_call: TRBD2; cdr3_nt: TGTGCCAGCAGTTTTGGAGTAGCGGGGGGGCGGTATGAGCAGTTCTTC; cdr3_aa: CASSFGVAGGRYEQFF
v_call: TRBV5-6; clone_size: .; j_call: TRBJ1-5; d_call: TRBD1; cdr3_nt: TGTGCCAGCAGCTCACAGGGGGGCAATCAGCCCCAGCATTTT; cdr3_aa: CASSSQGGNQPQHF
v_call: TRBV2; clone_size: .; j_call: TRBJ1-4; d_call: TRBD1; cdr3_nt: TGTGCCAGCAGTGATGGGCAGGGGGCGATTAGACAAAAACTGTTTTTT; cdr3_aa: CASSDGQGAIRQKLFF
v_call: TRBV12-3/TRBV12-4; clone_size: .; j_call: TRBJ2-1; d_call: .; cdr3_nt: TGTGCCAGCAGTCCCCTAGCCGAGCAGTTCTTC; cdr3_aa: CASSPLAEQFF
v_call: TRBV28; clone_size: .; j_call: TRBJ1-6; d_call: .; cdr3_nt: TGTGCCAGCAGGCGTGACCAGGGGAGCTCCTATAATTCACCCCTCCACTTT; cdr3_aa: CASRRDQGSSYNSPLHF
v_call: TRBV5-1; clone_size: .; j_call: TRBJ2-2; d_call: .; cdr3_nt: TGCGCCAGCAGCTCGCAGGGCGGATCGAACACCGGGGAGCTGTTTTTT; cdr3_aa: CASSSQGGSNTGELFF
v_call: TRBV7-3; clone_size: .; j_call: TRBJ2-7; d_call: .; cdr3_nt: TGTGCCAGCAGCTTAGGAGGGTTGAGATACGAGCAGTACTTC; cdr3_aa: CASSLGGLRYEQYF
v_call: TRBV10-3; clone_size: .; j_call: TRBJ2-3; d_call: TRBD1; cdr3_nt: TGTGCCATCAGTGAGGGACAGGGGCCCACAGATACGCAGTATTTT; cdr3_aa: CAISEGQGPTDTQYF
v_call: TRBV24-1; clone_size: .; j_call: TRBJ2-1; d_call: TRBD1; cdr3_nt: TGTGCCACCAGTGATGAGGACAGGGGGATGTTAAATGAGCAGTTCTTC; cdr3_aa: CATSDEDRGMLNEQFF
v_call: TRBV2; clone_size: .; j_call: TRBJ1-5; d_call: .; cdr3_nt: TGTGCCAGCAGTGAACAGGGGCGGAAGAATCAGCCCCAGCATTTT; cdr3_aa: CASSEQGRKNQPQHF
v_call: TRBV5-1; clone_size: .; j_call: TRBJ2-4; d_call: .; cdr3_nt: TGCGCCAGCAGCCTAACTACAGCCAAAAACATTCAGTACTTC; cdr3_aa: CASSLTTAKNIQYF
v_call: TRBV7-9; clone_size: .; j_call: TRBJ1-1; d_call: TRBD1; cdr3_nt: TGTGCCAGCAGCGGGACAGGCGATCTCACTGAAGCTTTCTTT; cdr3_aa: CASSGTGDLTEAFF
v_call: TRBV7-8; clone_size: few; j_call: TRBJ2-7; d_call: .; cdr3_nt: TGTGCCAGCAGCTCGAGAGAGGCCTACGAGCAGTACTTC; cdr3_aa: CASSSREAYEQYF
v_call: TRBV12-3/TRBV12-4; clone_size: .; j_call: TRBJ2-1; d_call: .; cdr3_nt: TGTGCCAGCACTCGGGACACATACAATGAGCAGTTCTTC; cdr3_aa: CASTRDTYNEQFF
v_call: TRBV7-3; clone_size: .; j_call: TRBJ1-6; d_call: .; cdr3_nt: TGTGCCAGCAGCTTACAGGGGTATAATTCACCCCTCCACTTT; cdr3_aa: CASSLQGYNSPLHF
v_call: TRBV7-9; clone_size: .; j_call: TRBJ2-2; d_call: TRBD2; cdr3_nt: TGTGCCAGCAGTCACCTAGCGGGTGGGACCGGGGAGCTGTTTTTT; cdr3_aa: CASSHLAGGTGELFF
v_call: TRBV5-1; clone_size: once; j_call: TRBJ1-2; d_call: TRBD1; cdr3_nt: TGCGCCAGCAGCTACGGGGACAGCTATGGCTACACCTTC; cdr3_aa: CASSYGDSYGYTF
v_call: TRBV9; clone_size: .; j_call: TRBJ2-1; d_call: .; cdr3_nt: TGTGCCAGCAGCGCCCTGGGGGCAGGCTACAATGAGCAGTTCTTC; cdr3_aa: CASSALGAGYNEQFF
v_call: TRBV18; clone_size: .; j_call: TRBJ2-1; d_call: TRBD1; cdr3_nt: TGTGCCAGCTCACAGGGACAGGGCTTCAACAATGAGCAGTTCTTC; cdr3_aa: CASSQGQGFNNEQFF
v_call: TRBV7-8; clone_size: once; j_call: TRBJ2-6; d_call: TRBD2; cdr3_nt: TGTGCCAGCAGCCTCCTAGGCGGGAGGGCTGGGGCCAACGTCCTGACTTTC; cdr3_aa: CASSLLGGRAGANVLTF
v_call: TRBV6-5; clone_size: .; j_call: TRBJ1-1; d_call: .; cdr3_nt: TGTGCCAGCAGTCTGACAGGGAACACTGAAGCTTTCTTT; cdr3_aa: CASSLTGNTEAFF
v_call: TRBV18; clone_size: .; j_call: TRBJ1-5; d_call: .; cdr3_nt: TGTGCCAGCTCACGACGGACAGAGAGCAATCAGCCCCAGCATTTT; cdr3_aa: CASSRRTESNQPQHF
v_call: TRBV19; clone_size: .; j_call: TRBJ2-5; d_call: TRBD2; cdr3_nt: TGTGCCAGTTCGGGACTAGCGGGAGGGATCCAAGAGACCCAGTACTTC; cdr3_aa: CASSGLAGGIQETQYF
v_call: TRBV6-5; clone_size: .; j_call: TRBJ1-6; d_call: TRBD1; cdr3_nt: TGTGCCAGCACCCAACCCGGGACAGGGGTACCACCCCTCCACTTT; cdr3_aa: CASTQPGTGVPPLHF
v_call: TRBV5-1; clone_size: few; j_call: TRBJ1-2; d_call: .; cdr3_nt: TGCGCCAGCAGCTGGGGGGACGGAGTCTATGGCTACACCTTC; cdr3_aa: CASSWGDGVYGYTF
v_call: TRBV6-2/TRBV6-3; clone_size: .; j_call: TRBJ2-7; d_call: .; cdr3_nt: TGTGCCAGCAGTTATACCGGACTGGAGAATTGGGAGCAGTACTTC; cdr3_aa: CASSYTGLENWEQYF
v_call: TRBV7-9; clone_size: once; j_call: TRBJ2-7; d_call: TRBD2; cdr3_nt: TGTGCCAGCAGCCCCAGCGGGGGCCATTCCTACGAGCAGTACTTC; cdr3_aa: CASSPSGGHSYEQYF
v_call: TRBV4-2; clone_size: .; j_call: TRBJ1-2; d_call: .; cdr3_nt: TGTGCCAGCAGCCAAGATCCCAGGACAGCGAACTATGGCTACACCTTC; cdr3_aa: CASSQDPRTANYGYTF
v_call: TRBV7-2; clone_size: .; j_call: TRBJ2-1; d_call: .; cdr3_nt: TGTGCCAGCAGCTTGATAGCCTACAATGAGCAGTTCTTC; cdr3_aa: CASSLIAYNEQFF
v_call: TRBV6-2/TRBV6-3; clone_size: .; j_call: TRBJ2-2; d_call: TRBD1; cdr3_nt: TGTGCCAGCAGTTCGTCGCCAGGGGGCCACACCGGGGAGCTGTTTTTT; cdr3_aa: CASSSSPGGHTGELFF
v_call: TRBV28; clone_size: .; j_call: TRBJ1-6; d_call: .; cdr3_nt: TGTGCCAGCAGTTACCCCAGGGGTTCACCCCTCCACTTT; cdr3_aa: CASSYPRGSPLHF
v_call: TRBV7-9; clone_size: once; j_call: TRBJ2-2; d_call: TRBD2; cdr3_nt: TGTGCCAGCAGCCCCCAGGGAGCGGGGGGCCCTGACACCGGGGAGCTGTTTTTT; cdr3_aa: CASSPQGAGGPDTGELFF
v_call: TRBV6-5; clone_size: .; j_call: TRBJ2-5; d_call: TRBD2; cdr3_nt: TGTGCCAGCAGTTGGGGTAGCGGGATGAAACAAGAGACCCAGTACTTC; cdr3_aa: CASSWGSGMKQETQYF
v_call: TRBV5-1; clone_size: .; j_call: TRBJ1-1; d_call: TRBD1; cdr3_nt: TGCGCCAGCAGCTTGGAAGACAGGGACCACACTGAAGCTTTCTTT; cdr3_aa: CASSLEDRDHTEAFF
v_call: TRBV11-2; clone_size: .; j_call: TRBJ2-7; d_call: .; cdr3_nt: TGTGCCAGCACTCTCAATTTGAGGGCCGAGCAGTACTTC; cdr3_aa: CASTLNLRAEQYF
v_call: TRBV7-3; clone_size: .; j_call: TRBJ2-7; d_call: TRBD1; cdr3_nt: TGTGCCAGCAGCCCCGACAGGGAACGCGAGCAGTACTTC; cdr3_aa: CASSPDREREQYF
v_call: TRBV10-3; clone_size: .; j_call: TRBJ2-2; d_call: TRBD2; cdr3_nt: TGTGCCATCAGTGAGGCGGGGGGGGTCACCGGGGAGCTGTTTTTT; cdr3_aa: CAISEAGGVTGELFF
v_call: TRBV14; clone_size: .; j_call: TRBJ2-6; d_call: TRBD2; cdr3_nt: TGTGCCAGCAGCCAGGGGTCCGGGAGGGCTGGGGCCAACGTCCTGACTTTC; cdr3_aa: CASSQGSGRAGANVLTF
v_call: TRBV25-1; clone_size: .; j_call: TRBJ1-3; d_call: .; cdr3_nt: TGTGCCAGCAGTGGACAGGTGGCTGGAAACACCATATATTTT; cdr3_aa: CASSGQVAGNTIYF
v_call: TRBV28; clone_size: .; j_call: TRBJ2-7; d_call: TRBD2; cdr3_nt: TGTGCCAGCAACCTGGGGCTAGCGGGAACCTACGAGCAGTACTTC; cdr3_aa: CASNLGLAGTYEQYF
v_call: TRBV4-2; clone_size: .; j_call: TRBJ2-7; d_call: TRBD2; cdr3_nt: TGTGCCAGCAGCCAATCCGGGACTAGCTCCTACGAGCAGTACTTC; cdr3_aa: CASSQSGTSSYEQYF
v_call: TRBV6-5; clone_size: few; j_call: TRBJ2-7; d_call: TRBD2; cdr3_nt: TGTGCCAGCAGTTACGGGGGGGAGCGGGGGGGCTACGAGCAGTACTTC; cdr3_aa: CASSYGGERGGYEQYF